This entry features one T cell receptor (beta chain) sequence. This CDR3 is 16 amino acids long. Trimming took 3 bases from V and 8 from J; bases not matched to a gene: 6. Looked up from germline, CDR1 is SGHRS and CDR2 is YFSETQ. PCR was performed using 60 Vbeta and 13 Jbeta primers. Assay: immunoSEQ multiplex PCR; the TCRdb copy retains only in-frame clones and omits some. The sample shows some 100,000 clones, about four fifths of them seen only once. The data belong to a study of cytomegalovirus exposure and HLA in healthy donors. Sample: PBMCs. The J gene is TRBJ2-1, the V gene TRBV5-1; 15 bases map to TRBD2. The origin of this receptor is a female donor in good health and CMV-seropositive. The CDR3 loop reads CASSSRTSGGAYEQFF. The CDR3 nucleotides read TGCGCCAGCAGCTCACGGACTAGCGGGGGGGCCTATGAGCAGTTCTTC. The full variable domain, rest sourced from reference TRBV5-1 and TRBJ2-1, is KAGVTQTPRYLIKTRGQQVTLSCSPISGHRSVSWYQQTPGQGLQFLFEYFSETQRNKGNFPGRFSGRQFSNSRSEMNVSTLELGDSALYLCASSSRTSGGAYEQFFGPGTRLTVL.